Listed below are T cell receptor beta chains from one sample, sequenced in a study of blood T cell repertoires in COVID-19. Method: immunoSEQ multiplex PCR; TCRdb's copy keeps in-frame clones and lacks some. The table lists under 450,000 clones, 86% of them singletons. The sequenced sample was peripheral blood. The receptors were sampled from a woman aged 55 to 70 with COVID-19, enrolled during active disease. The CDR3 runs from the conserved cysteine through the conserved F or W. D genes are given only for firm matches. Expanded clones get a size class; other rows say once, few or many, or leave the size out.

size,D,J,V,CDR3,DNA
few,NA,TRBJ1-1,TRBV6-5,CASSYDGVGTEAFF,TGTGCCAGCAGTTACGACGGGGTTGGTACTGAAGCTTTCTTT
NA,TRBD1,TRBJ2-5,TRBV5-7,CASIPRGPETQYF,TGTGCCAGCATCCCCAGGGGGCCAGAGACCCAGTACTTC
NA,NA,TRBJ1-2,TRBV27,CASSRRSGGIHYGYTF,TGTGCCAGCAGCCGTAGGTCCGGGGGGATACACTATGGCTACACCTTC
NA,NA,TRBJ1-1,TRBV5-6,CASSFLGTEAFF,TGTGCCAGCAGCTTTCTAGGGACAGAAGCTTTCTTT
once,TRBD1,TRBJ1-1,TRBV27,CASSQYPLDRRTEAFF,TGTGCCAGCAGTCAATATCCCCTGGACAGGAGAACTGAAGCTTTCTTT
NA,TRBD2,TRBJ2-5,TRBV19,CASGIAGGQETQYF,TGTGCCAGTGGGATAGCGGGGGGCCAAGAGACCCAGTACTTC
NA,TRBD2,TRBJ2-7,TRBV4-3,CASSPGGLYEQYF,TGCGCCAGCAGCCCGGGGGGACTCTACGAGCAGTACTTC
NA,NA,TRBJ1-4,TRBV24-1,CATSDLPGELEKLFF,TGTGCCACCAGTGATTTACCAGGGGAGCTCGAAAAACTGTTTTTT
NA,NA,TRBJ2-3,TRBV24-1,CATSVQGADTQYF,TGTGCCACCAGTGTCCAGGGCGCAGATACGCAGTATTTT
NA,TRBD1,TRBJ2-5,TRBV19,CATSTGASRTQYF,TGTGCCACCTCGACAGGGGCGTCCCGGACCCAGTACTTC
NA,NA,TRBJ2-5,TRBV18,CASSPYTGDLETQYF,TGTGCCAGCTCACCATATACAGGAGACTTGGAGACCCAGTACTTC
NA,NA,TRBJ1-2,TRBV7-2,CASSFPGRQANYGYTF,TGTGCCAGCAGCTTCCCCGGGAGGCAAGCTAACTATGGCTACACCTTC
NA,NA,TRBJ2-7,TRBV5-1,CASSLAGREQYF,TGCGCCAGCAGCTTGGCAGGGCGGGAGCAGTACTTC
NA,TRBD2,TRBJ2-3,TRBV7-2,CASSLGRGGATDTQYF,TGTGCCAGCAGCTTAGGCCGCGGGGGGGCGACAGATACGCAGTATTTT
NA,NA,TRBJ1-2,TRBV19,CASSSSYGYTF,TGTGCCAGTAGTTCGAGCTATGGCTACACCTTC
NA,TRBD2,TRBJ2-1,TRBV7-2,CASSLPSGAYNEQFF,TGTGCCAGCAGCCTTCCTAGCGGAGCCTACAATGAGCAGTTCTTC